These 25 T cell receptor beta chains originate from one sample sequenced in a study of molecular identifiers for immune sequencing clone quantification. TCRdb analysed the PCR reads with MiXCR anew, one entry per CDR3 protein. The table has about 98,000 distinct CDR3 sequences, 30% to 45% seen once. Sequencing was performed on naive CD8+ T cells from blood, with Jurkat cell RNA spiked in. Subset noted: FACS-sorted CD8+CD4-CCR7+CD45RA+ naive T cells. These receptors were taken from a human donor in good health. Some libraries in this study had Jurkat cell RNA spiked in.

This clonotype was detected once. Sequence at one end of the junction differs from germline and may be a read error. The chain carries TRBV7-2 and TRBJ2-5; D may match TRBD1 or TRBD2 (5 bases each). Germline V CDR1 and CDR2: SGHTA, FQGNSA. This CDR3 contains 16 residues. Here the CDR3 reads CASSLAPGQGRQTQYF. CDR3 bases: TGTGCCAGCAGCCTAGCCCCCGGGCAGGGCAGACAGACCCAGTACTTC.

V is TRBV9 and J is TRBJ2-1; D possibly corresponds to TRBD2 (5 bases). The V and J ends lost 3 bases and 2 bases respectively, with 9 bases between them. Germline lookup yields CDR1 SGDLS and CDR2 YYNGEE. The CDR3 length is 14 residues. CDR3 amino acids: CASSEAVTYNEQFF. The DNA for the CDR3 is TGTGCCAGCAGCGAAGCGGTAACCTACAATGAGCAGTTCTTC. Based on the CDR3 plus reference TRBV9 and TRBJ2-1, the full variable domain is DSGVTQTPKHLITATGQRVTLRCSPRSGDLSVYWYQQSLDQGLQFLIQYYNGEERAKGNILERFSAQQFPDLHSELNLSSLELGDSALYFCASSEAVTYNEQFFGPGTRLTVL.

The chain has TRBV13 and TRBJ2-3; D might be TRBD1 or TRBD2, each matching 5 bases. Trimming pared 7 bases from V and 8 bases from J, leaving 16 bases between. Per germline, CDR1 PRHDT and CDR2 FYEKMQ (reference sequence). The CDR3 has 13 amino acids. The CDR3 nucleotides read TGTGCCAGCAAGCTAGCAGGGCCAGCTACGCAGTATTTT. It translates to CASKLAGPATQYF.

The chain combines TRBV4-2 with TRBJ2-2; D tentatively fits TRBD1 or TRBD2 (6 bases each). The germline gives CDR1 LGHNA, CDR2 YNFKEQ. V dropped 5 bases and J dropped 6 bases, with 16 bases sitting between them. There are 15 residues in the CDR3. The CDR3 region is CASSWGAGVAGELFF. The CDR3 bases are TGTGCCAGCAGCTGGGGGGCCGGTGTAGCCGGGGAGCTGTTTTTT.

This clonotype was recorded many times. The V call is TRBV5-4, the J call TRBJ2-3; 9 nucleotides line up with TRBD2. CDR1 and CDR2 (germline): SGHNT, YYREEE (reference sequence). V trimming: 4 bases; J trimming: 6 bases; junction bases outside the gene matches: 9. CDR3 length: 15 residues. CDR3 DNA sequence: TGTGCCAGCAGCCCGGGAGTAGCGGGAGTGGATACGCAGTATTTT. Its translation is CASSPGVAGVDTQYF.

Remarks on this clonotype: Just one base apart from a much larger clone, this may be a read error. The J gene is TRBJ2-5, the V gene TRBV6-2 or TRBV6-3, with 8 bases fitting TRBD2. The germline V gene has CDR1 MNHEY and CDR2 SVGEGT. CDR3 length: 15 residues. V was clipped by 7 bases and J by 4 bases; unmatched bases: 11. CDR3 sequence (DNA): TGTGCCAGCACCGACGTTAGCGGGATGACAGAGACCCAGTACTTC. Translated: CASTDVSGMTETQYF.

There are a few counts of this clonotype. This CDR3 is missing its conserved last phenylalanine or tryptophan, likely due to a read error. The chain combines TRBV20-1 with TRBJ2-7, with 9 bases matching TRBD1. CDR3 size: 15 residues. Trimming took 5 bases from V and 4 from J; bases not matched to a gene: 12. Germline V gene lookup returns CDR1 DFQATT and CDR2 SNEGSKA (reference sequence). The CDR3 is CSAEGQGLASYEQYL. CDR3 DNA sequence: TGCAGTGCTGAGGGACAGGGCCTAGCGTCTTACGAGCAGTACCTC.

This clonotype was counted only a few times. This chain connects TRBV7-9 to TRBJ2-7; D may match TRBD1 or TRBD2 (6 bases each). The CDR3 is 16 amino acids. The V gene lost 4 bases and the J gene lost 1 base, with 17 bases spanning the gap. Germline lookup yields CDR1 SEHNR and CDR2 FQNEAQ (reference sequence). The CDR3 coding sequence is TGTGCCAGCAGCTCCGATAGGGGGGAGGAGTCCTACGAGCAGTACTTC. This gives the protein CASSSDRGEESYEQYF.

This clonotype was detected a few times. This sequence joins TRBV19 and TRBJ2-7; D perhaps matches TRBD1 (5 bases). The CDR3 loop spans 13 amino acids. V dropped 4 bases and J dropped 6 bases, with 13 bases sitting between them. Germline-derived CDR1 and CDR2 are LNHDA and SQIVND (reference sequence). CDR3 bases: TGTGCCAGTAGTACCCTATGGGGCTCCGAGCAGTACTTC. Its protein product is CASSTLWGSEQYF.

This clonotype has more than one count but fewer than ten. This rearrangement joins TRBV28 to TRBJ2-6; tentatively, D is TRBD1 or TRBD2 (6 bases each). The ends were cut back, 6 bases at V and 3 bases at J, with 15 bases in the middle. The CDR3 is 16 residues long. Germline V gene lookup returns CDR1 MDHEN and CDR2 SYDVKM. The CDR3 nucleotides are TGTGCCAGCAGCTCCCGGGGGACATTTGGGGCCAACGTCCTGACTTTC. It specifies CASSSRGTFGANVLTF.

This clonotype was recorded many times. The genes are TRBV28 and TRBJ2-6; perhaps TRBD1 as D (6 bases). The germline gives CDR1 MDHEN, CDR2 SYDVKM. The CDR3 consists of 17 residues. Trimming left V 2 bases short and J 2 bases short, with 13 bases between. In nucleotides, the CDR3 is TGTGCCAGCAGTTTAATTGACAGGCAGACTGGGGCCAACGTCCTGACTTTC. The encoded protein is CASSLIDRQTGANVLTF.

The CDR3 sequence: CASSYRGGNTEAFF. The CDR3 DNA reads as TGTGCCAGCAGTTACAGGGGTGGGAACACTGAAGCTTTCTTT. This chain links TRBV28 with TRBJ1-1; 7 nucleotides line up with TRBD1. J lost 1 base, V lost 4 bases, and 3 bases had no gene match. Germline CDR1 reads MDHEN; CDR2 reads SYDVKM. This CDR3 spans 14 amino acids.

This clonotype was seen a few times. V usage is TRBV5-4 and J usage is TRBJ1-1; TRBD1 agrees at 9 bases. Germline trimming cut 0 bases from V and 6 bases from J; bases unmatched to any gene: 9. CDR3 length: 16 residues. Germline V gives CDR1 SGHNT, CDR2 YYREEE (reference sequence). The CDR3 DNA sequence: TGTGCCAGCAGCTTGGGGACAGGGGTTTTCGCTCCTGAAGCTTTCTTT. Amino acid sequence: CASSLGTGVFAPEAFF.

The table lists this clonotype with a few counts. The chain couples TRBV28 to TRBJ2-3; TRBD1 aligns across 8 bases. The CDR3 sequence is 16 residues long. Germline V gives CDR1 MDHEN, CDR2 SYDVKM. Trimming removed 5 bases from V and 0 bases from J; junction bases left unmatched: 7. The CDR3 sequence: CASSPQTGVSTDTQYF. The CDR3 DNA is TGTGCCAGCAGTCCGCAGACAGGGGTCAGCACAGATACGCAGTATTTT.

The chain couples TRBV19 to TRBJ1-2; D remains ambiguous. V lost 7 bases, J lost 7 bases, and 16 bases lay in between. The CDR3 length is 13 residues. Germline V gives CDR1 LNHDA, CDR2 SQIVND (reference sequence). The CDR3 spells CASTPGGKPGYTF. Here the CDR3 DNA reads TGTGCCAGTACCCCAGGAGGAAAACCTGGCTACACCTTC.

The gene calls are TRBV2 and TRBJ2-7; perhaps TRBD2 as D (6 bases). V lost 8 bases and J lost 4, with 18 bases in between. Germline CDR1 and CDR2: SNHLY and FYNNEI. This CDR3 has 14 amino acids. The CDR3 DNA sequence: TGTGCCAGCGGAAGCGGGTTACAGATGTACGAGCAGTACTTC. It is translated as CASGSGLQMYEQYF.

The CDR3 spells CASSGYTGELFF. The CDR3 DNA reads as TGTGCCAGTAGCGGTTACACCGGGGAGCTGTTTTTT. This chain joins TRBV19 and TRBJ2-2; D remains ambiguous. CDR1 LNHDA and CDR2 SQIVND come from the germline V gene (reference sequence). Trimming took 6 bases from V and 3 from J, leaving 5 bases between them. The CDR3 has 12 residues.

The V call is TRBV7-8, the J call TRBJ2-2; 9 positions agree with TRBD2. Germline V gene sequence: CDR1 SGHVS, CDR2 FQNEAQ. The length of the CDR3 is 16 residues. The V and J ends lost 1 base and 5 bases, in that order; junction bases with no gene match: 5. CDR3 sequence reads: CASSLVRGRDTGELFF. The CDR3 DNA reads TGTGCCAGCAGCTTAGTGCGCGGGAGGGATACCGGGGAGCTGTTTTTT.

In the case of this clonotype: With a much larger clone just one base away, this may be a read error. The DNA for the CDR3 is TGCGCCAACAGCCAAGATGGTTTGCGCTTCGACGAGACCCAGTACTTC. Translation gives CANSQDGLRFDETQYF. The chain employs TRBV4-1 and TRBJ2-5; D is undetermined. Germline V gene sequence: CDR1 MGHRA, CDR2 YSYEKL. This CDR3 comprises 16 residues.

This clonotype was seen once. A clone one base away is much larger, so this may be a read error. The CDR3: CASSPLPGLSGANVLIF. The DNA of the CDR3 is TGTGCCAGCAGCCCATTGCCAGGCTTATCTGGGGCCAACGTCCTGATTTTC. This chain joins TRBV7-6 and TRBJ2-6, with D perhaps TRBD1 (5 bases). The CDR3 loop spans 17 amino acids. CDR1 is SGHVS, CDR2 FNYEAQ, per germline.

V gene TRBV20-1 combines with J gene TRBJ2-3, with 7 bases fitting TRBD2. J gave up 4 bases and V 4 bases, and 11 bases lay outside the gene matches. The CDR3 is made up of 15 amino acids. Germline CDR1 and CDR2: DFQATT and SNEGSKA (reference sequence). CDR3 coding DNA: TGCAGTGCTAAAGGGCGCGGGAGTGGGCCAGATACGCAGTATTTT. Residues: CSAKGRGSGPDTQYF.

This chain uses TRBV12-5 with TRBJ2-3, with unresolved D. The CDR3 loop spans 13 amino acids. V lost 5 bases to trimming and J lost 2 bases, with 8 bases between them. The germline V gene encodes CDR1 LGHNT and CDR2 FRNRAP. DNA for the CDR3: TGTGCTAGTGGTGATTCCCACACAGATACGCAGTATTTT. It specifies CASGDSHTDTQYF.

CDR3 sequence: CASSKSDGGHEQYF. CDR3 bases: TGTGCCAGCAGCAAGTCGGACGGGGGGCACGAGCAGTACTTC. V gene TRBV9 combines with J gene TRBJ2-7, with a tentative D call TRBD2 (7 bases). CDR1 and CDR2 (germline): SGDLS, YYNGEE. The ends were cut back, 4 bases at V and 5 bases at J, with 16 bases in the middle. This CDR3 spans 14 amino acids.

This clonotype was seen only a few times. The chain couples TRBV27 to TRBJ1-4, with D uncertain. Trimming removed 0 bases from V and 3 bases from J, with 11 bases in between. Looked up from germline, CDR1 is MNHEY and CDR2 is SMNVEV (reference sequence). The CDR3 contains 16 residues. Here the CDR3 reads CASSLSSGLPNEKLFF. The DNA for the CDR3 is TGTGCCAGCAGTTTATCGTCGGGCCTCCCTAATGAAAAACTGTTTTTT.

Comment on this clonotype: A much larger clone sits a single nucleotide away, making a read error possible. CDR3 in amino acids: CASSIDHIGSAKNIQYF. DNA of the CDR3: TGTGCCAGTAGTATAGATCATATCGGGAGCGCCAAAAACATTCAGTACTTC. The J gene is TRBJ2-4, the V gene TRBV19, with D possibly TRBD2 on 6 matching bases. Germline V CDR1 and CDR2: LNHDA, SQIVND (reference sequence). The V gene lost 0 bases and the J gene lost 1 base, with 13 bases spanning the gap. This CDR3 has 17 residues.